This T cell receptor beta chain emerged from a study of cytomegalovirus exposure and HLA in healthy donors (dated 2017 in TCRdb). With respect to the entire study: According to a later analysis, one platform produced both the roughly 110 validation repertoires and the 666 repertoires of the first cohort. The study aimed to test whether cataloging public T cell receptors could reveal signatures of past pathogen exposure. In addition to the first cohort of several hundred subjects, a separate validation cohort of approximately 110 different subjects was used. High-throughput TCR immunosequencing, statistical association of individual TCRs with disease status, and machine learning were combined to predict cytomegalovirus infection status. Study-wide conclusions, independent of this receptor: A few of the identified cytomegalovirus-associated TCR beta chains were confirmed in vitro to be specific for cytomegalovirus antigens. In the study, approximately 160 TCR beta chains were listed as associated with cytomegalovirus. Cytomegalovirus status was reported to be diagnosed by the classifier with high specificity and sensitivity in both the original and validation cohorts. Subsequent analysis determined that TCRs grouped into clusters in the first cohort also showed a tendency toward co-occurrence across the 120 validation repertoires, and 94% of cluster scores exceeded 0. A later analysis had no HLA typing for the validation cohort, so co-occurrence there was scored across all 110 or so repertoires. Most TCR sequences were seen in very few donors, while some public TCRs were found in many individuals. According to the authors, the approach could potentially be generalized to other disease states and immunological phenotypes.

The donors were included in the validation cohort of roughly 130 subjects, a group kept apart from the approximately 670-subject first cohort. A single count supports this clone. What antigen it recognizes has not been identified. Base qualities are not at hand, and no much larger clone is one base apart. To prepare the library, the immunoSEQ multiplex PCR assay was applied. The paper's data handling went like this. A statistical classification framework was built for diagnosing cytomegalovirus status from the catalog of TCR beta chain sequences. TCRdb holds this immuneACCESS table with in-frame rearrangements only. Some clones are missing; in checked studies, unresolved V genes explain under half, and the rest has no known cause. V, J and clone size are those of that table, while D and trimming were read from the DNA. This sample lists about 200,000 clones; roughly 88% were detected once. The leading ten clones occupy over 10% of the sample.

From its cysteine to its phenylalanine, the CDR3 spans 13 amino acids. Only the CDR3 part of the read is kept: 39 bases, read in frame from the first base. V is cut back by 4 bases and J by 6 bases, with 7 bases in the junction unmatched. The germline V gene gives CDR1 as SQVTM and CDR2 as ANQGSEA. Sequencing was done on a sample of PBMCs. The rearranged segments are TRBV29-1 and TRBJ2-7; TRBD2 lines up with 9 middle nucleotides. The sequence came from a young woman in good health and CMV-seropositive. The sequence in DNA is TGCAGCGTTGCGGTAGCGGGAGTAGGCGAGCAGTACTTC. Its protein is CSVAVAGVGEQYF.